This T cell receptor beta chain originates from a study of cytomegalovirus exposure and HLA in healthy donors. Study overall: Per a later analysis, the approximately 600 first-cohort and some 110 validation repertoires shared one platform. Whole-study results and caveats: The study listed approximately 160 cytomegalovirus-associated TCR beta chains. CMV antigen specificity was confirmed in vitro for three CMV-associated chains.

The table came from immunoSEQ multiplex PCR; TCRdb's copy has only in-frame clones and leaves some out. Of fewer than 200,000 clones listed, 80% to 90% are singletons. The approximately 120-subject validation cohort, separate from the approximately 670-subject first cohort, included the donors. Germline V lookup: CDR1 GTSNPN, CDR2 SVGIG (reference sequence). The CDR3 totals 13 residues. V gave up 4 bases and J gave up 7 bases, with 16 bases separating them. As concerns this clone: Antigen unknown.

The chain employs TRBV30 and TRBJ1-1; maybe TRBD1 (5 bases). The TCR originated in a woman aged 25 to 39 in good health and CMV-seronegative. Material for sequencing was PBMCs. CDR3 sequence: CAWIGSGGGEAFF. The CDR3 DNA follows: TGTGCCTGGATCGGGTCGGGTGGGGGTGAAGCTTTCTTT. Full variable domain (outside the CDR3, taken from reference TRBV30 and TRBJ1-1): SQTIHQWPATLVQPVGSPLSLECTVEGTSNPNLYWYRQAAGRGLQLLFYSVGIGQISSEVPQNLSASRPQDRQFILSSKKLLLSDSGFYLCAWIGSGGGEAFFGQGTRLTVV.